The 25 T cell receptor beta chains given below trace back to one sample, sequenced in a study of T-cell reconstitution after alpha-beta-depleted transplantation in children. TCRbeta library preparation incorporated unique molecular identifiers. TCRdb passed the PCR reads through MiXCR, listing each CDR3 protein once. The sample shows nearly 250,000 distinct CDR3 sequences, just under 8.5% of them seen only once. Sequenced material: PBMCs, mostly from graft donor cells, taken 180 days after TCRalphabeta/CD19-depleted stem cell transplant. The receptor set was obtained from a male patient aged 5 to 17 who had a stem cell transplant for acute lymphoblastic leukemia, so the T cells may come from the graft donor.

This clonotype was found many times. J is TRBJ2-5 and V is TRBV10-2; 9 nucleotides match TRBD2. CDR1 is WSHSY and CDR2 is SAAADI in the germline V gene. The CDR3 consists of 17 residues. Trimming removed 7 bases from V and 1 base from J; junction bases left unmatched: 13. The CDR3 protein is CASKTFSGSGIQETQYF. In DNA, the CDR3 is TGCGCCAGCAAGACCTTTAGCGGGAGTGGGATCCAAGAGACCCAGTACTTC.

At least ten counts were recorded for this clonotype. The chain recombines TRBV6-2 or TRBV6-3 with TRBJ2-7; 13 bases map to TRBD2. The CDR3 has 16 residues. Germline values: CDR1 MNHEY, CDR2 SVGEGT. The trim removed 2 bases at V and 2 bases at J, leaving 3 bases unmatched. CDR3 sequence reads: CASSYRGTSGAYEQYF. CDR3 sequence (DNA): TGTGCCAGCAGTTACCGAGGGACTAGCGGGGCCTACGAGCAGTACTTC.

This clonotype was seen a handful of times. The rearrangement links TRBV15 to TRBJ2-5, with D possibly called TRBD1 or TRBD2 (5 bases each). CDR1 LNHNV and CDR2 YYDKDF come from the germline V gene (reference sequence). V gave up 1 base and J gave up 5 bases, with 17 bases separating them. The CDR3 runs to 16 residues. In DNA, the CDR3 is TGTGCCACCAGCAGAGGGTCCGGTGGGACCCCCGAGACCCAGTACTTC. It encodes CATSRGSGGTPETQYF.

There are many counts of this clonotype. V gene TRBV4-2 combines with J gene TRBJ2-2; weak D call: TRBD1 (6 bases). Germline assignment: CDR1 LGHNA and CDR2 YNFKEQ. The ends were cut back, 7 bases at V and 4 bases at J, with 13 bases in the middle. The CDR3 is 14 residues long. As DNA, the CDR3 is TGTGCCAGCAAAGGACAGAGCGGCACCGGGGAGCTGTTTTTT. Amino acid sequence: CASKGQSGTGELFF.

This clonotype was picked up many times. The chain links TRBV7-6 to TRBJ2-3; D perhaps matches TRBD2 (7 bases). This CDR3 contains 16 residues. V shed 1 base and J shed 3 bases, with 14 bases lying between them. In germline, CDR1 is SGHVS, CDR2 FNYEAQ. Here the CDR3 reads CASSLEVGGRTDTQYF. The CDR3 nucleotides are TGTGCCAGCAGCTTAGAGGTCGGGGGGCGTACAGATACGCAGTATTTT.

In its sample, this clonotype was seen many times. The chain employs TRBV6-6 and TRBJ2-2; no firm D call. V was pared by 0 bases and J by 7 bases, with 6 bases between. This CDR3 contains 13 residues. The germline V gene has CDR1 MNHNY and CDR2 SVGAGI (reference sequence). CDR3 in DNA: TGTGCCAGCAGTTACTCCGTTTACGGGGAGCTGTTTTTT. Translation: CASSYSVYGELFF.

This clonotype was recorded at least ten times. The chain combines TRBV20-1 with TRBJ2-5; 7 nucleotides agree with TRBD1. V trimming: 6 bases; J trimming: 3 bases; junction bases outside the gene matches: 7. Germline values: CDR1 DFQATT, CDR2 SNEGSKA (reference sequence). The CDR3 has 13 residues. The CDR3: CSARDRTKETQYF. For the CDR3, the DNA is TGCAGTGCACGGGACAGAACGAAAGAGACCCAGTACTTC.

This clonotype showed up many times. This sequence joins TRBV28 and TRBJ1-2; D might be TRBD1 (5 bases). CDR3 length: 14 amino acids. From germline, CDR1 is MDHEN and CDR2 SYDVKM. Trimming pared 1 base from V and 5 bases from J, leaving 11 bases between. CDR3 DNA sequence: TGTGCCAGCAGTTTATATCTGGGGACTTATGGCTACACCTTC. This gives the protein CASSLYLGTYGYTF.

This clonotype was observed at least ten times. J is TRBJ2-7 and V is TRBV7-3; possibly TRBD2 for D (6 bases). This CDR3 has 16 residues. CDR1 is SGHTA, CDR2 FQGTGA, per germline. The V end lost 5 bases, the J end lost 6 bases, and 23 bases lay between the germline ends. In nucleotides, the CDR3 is TGTGCCAGCAGCCCGGGGGTCCGACGTCTAGCGTCCGAGCAGTACTTC. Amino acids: CASSPGVRRLASEQYF.

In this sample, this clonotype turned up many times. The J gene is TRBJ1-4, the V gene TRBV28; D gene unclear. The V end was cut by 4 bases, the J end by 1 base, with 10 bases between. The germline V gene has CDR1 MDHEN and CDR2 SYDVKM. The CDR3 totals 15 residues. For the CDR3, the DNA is TGTGCCAGCAGTTCTAGACGGGTAACTAATGAAAAACTGTTTTTT. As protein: CASSSRRVTNEKLFF.

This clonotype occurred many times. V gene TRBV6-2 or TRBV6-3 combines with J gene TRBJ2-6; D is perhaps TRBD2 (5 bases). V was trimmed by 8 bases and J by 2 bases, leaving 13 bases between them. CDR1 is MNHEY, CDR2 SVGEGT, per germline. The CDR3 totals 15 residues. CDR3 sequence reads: CASQRGKAGANVLTF. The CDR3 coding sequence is TGTGCCAGCCAAAGAGGGAAGGCTGGGGCCAACGTCCTGACTTTC.

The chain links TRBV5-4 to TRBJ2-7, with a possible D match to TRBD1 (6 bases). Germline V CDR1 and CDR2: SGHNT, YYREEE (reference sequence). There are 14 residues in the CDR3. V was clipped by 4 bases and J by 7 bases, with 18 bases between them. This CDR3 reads CASSIRRDIGEQYF. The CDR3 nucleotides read TGTGCCAGCAGCATACGCCGGGACATCGGAGAGCAGTACTTC.

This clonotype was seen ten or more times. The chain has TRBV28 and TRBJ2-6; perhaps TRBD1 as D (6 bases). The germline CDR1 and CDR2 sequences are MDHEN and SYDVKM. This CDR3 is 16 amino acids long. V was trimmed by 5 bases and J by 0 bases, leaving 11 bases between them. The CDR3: CASSPIQGSGANVLTF. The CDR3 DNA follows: TGTGCCAGCAGTCCAATACAGGGCTCTGGGGCCAACGTCCTGACTTTC.

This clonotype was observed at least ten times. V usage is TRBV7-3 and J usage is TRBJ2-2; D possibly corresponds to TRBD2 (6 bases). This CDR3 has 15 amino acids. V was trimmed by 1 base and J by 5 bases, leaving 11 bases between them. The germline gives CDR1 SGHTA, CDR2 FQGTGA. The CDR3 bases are TGTGCCAGCAGCTTAAACGTTGCGGGAACCGGGGAGCTGTTTTTT. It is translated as CASSLNVAGTGELFF. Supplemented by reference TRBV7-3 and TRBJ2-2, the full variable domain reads GAGVSQTPSNKVTEKGKYVELRCDPISGHTALYWYRQSLGQGPEFLIYFQGTGAADDSGLPNDRFFAVRPEGSVSTLKIQRTERGDSAVYLCASSLNVAGTGELFFGEGSRLTVL.

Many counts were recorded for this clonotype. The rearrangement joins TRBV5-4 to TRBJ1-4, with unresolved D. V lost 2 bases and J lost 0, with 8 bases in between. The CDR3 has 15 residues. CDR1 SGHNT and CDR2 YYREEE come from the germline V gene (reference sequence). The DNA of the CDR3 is TGTGCCAGCAGCTTTCAGGAGCCAACTAATGAAAAACTGTTTTTT. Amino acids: CASSFQEPTNEKLFF.

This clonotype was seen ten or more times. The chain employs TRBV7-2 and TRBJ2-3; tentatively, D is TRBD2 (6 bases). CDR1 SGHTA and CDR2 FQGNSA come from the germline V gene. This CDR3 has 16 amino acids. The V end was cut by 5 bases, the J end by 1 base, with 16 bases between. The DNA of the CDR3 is TGTGCCAGCAGCCCAGGCAGCGGGCGCCGCACAGATACGCAGTATTTT. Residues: CASSPGSGRRTDTQYF.

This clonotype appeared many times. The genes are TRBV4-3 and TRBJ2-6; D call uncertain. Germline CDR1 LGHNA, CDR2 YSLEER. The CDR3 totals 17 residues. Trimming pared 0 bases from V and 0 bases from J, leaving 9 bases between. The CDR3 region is CASSQDWHTSGANVLTF. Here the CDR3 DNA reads TGCGCCAGCAGCCAAGATTGGCATACCTCTGGGGCCAACGTCCTGACTTTC.

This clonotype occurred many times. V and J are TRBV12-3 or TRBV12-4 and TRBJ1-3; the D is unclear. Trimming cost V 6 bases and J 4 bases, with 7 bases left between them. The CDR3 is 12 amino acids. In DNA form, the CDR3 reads TGTGCCAGCAGCCTCCGAGGAAACACCATATATTTT. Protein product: CASSLRGNTIYF.

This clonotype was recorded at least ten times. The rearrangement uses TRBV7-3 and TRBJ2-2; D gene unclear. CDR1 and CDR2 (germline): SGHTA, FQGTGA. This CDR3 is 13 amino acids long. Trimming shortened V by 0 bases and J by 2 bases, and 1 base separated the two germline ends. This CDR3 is CASSLTNTGELFF. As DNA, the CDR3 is TGTGCCAGCAGCTTAACTAACACCGGGGAGCTGTTTTTT.

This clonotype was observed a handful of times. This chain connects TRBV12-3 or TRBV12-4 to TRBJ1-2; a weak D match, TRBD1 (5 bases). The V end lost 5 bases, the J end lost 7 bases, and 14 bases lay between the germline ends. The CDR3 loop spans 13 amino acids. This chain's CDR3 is CASSQSREAGYTF. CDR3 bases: TGTGCCAGCAGTCAATCCAGGGAAGCTGGCTACACCTTC.

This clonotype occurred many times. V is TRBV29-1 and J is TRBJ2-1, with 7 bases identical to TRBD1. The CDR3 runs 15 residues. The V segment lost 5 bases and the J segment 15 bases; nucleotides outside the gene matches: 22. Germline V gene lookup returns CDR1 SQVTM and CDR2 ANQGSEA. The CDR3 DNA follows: TGCAGCGTTCCCCCTGACTTCGCTTGGACAGGAGGACTGTTCTTC. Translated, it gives CSVPPDFAWTGGLFF.

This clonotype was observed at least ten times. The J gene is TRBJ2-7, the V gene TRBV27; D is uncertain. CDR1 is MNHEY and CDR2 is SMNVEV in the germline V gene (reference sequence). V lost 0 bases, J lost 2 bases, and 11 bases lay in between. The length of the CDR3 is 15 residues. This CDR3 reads CASSLSWRGTYEQYF. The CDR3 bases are TGTGCCAGCAGTTTATCCTGGAGAGGAACCTACGAGCAGTACTTC.

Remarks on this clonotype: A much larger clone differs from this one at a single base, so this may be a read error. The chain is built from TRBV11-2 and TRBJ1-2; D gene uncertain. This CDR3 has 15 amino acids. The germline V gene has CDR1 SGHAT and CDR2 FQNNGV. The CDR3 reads CAGSLEVGVRYGYTF. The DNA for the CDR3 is TGTGCCGGCAGCTTAGAAGTCGGGGTCCGCTATGGCTACACCTTC.

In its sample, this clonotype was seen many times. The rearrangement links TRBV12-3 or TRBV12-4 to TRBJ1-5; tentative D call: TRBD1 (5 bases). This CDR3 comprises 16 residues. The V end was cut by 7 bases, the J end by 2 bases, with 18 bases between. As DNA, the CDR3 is TGTGCCAGCACCCAACACGGATTGGGGGGCAATCAGCCCCAGCATTTT. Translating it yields CASTQHGLGGNQPQHF.

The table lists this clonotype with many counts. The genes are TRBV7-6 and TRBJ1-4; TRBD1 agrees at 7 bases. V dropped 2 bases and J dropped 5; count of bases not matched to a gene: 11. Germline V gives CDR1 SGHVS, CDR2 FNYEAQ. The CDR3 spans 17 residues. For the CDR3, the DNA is TGTGCCAGCAGCTTAAGGTTTTTGGGGACAGAAAATGAAAAACTGTTTTTT. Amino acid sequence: CASSLRFLGTENEKLFF.